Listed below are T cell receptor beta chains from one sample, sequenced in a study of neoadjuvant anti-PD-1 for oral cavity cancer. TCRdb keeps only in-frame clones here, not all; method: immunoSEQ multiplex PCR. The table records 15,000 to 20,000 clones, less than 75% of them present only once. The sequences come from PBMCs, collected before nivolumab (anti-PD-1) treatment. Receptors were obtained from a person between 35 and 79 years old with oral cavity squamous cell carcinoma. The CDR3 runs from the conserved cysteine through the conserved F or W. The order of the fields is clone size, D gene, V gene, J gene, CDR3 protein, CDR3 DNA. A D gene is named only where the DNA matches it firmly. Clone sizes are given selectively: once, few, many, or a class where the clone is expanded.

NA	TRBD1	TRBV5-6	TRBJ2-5	CASGEQGRAMAQETQYF	TGTGCCAGCGGGGAACAGGGGCGGGCAATGGCCCAAGAGACCCAGTACTTC
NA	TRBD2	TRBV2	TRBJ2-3	CASSPTGTSGRGSTDTQYF	TGTGCCAGCAGCCCGACCGGGACTAGCGGGAGGGGATCCACAGATACGCAGTATTTT
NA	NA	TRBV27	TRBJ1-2	CASSAQGWGGYTF	TGTGCCAGCAGTGCTCAGGGTTGGGGAGGCTACACCTTC
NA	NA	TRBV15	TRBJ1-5	CATSRTYSNSNQPQHF	TGTGCCACCAGCAGGACCTACAGTAATAGCAATCAGCCCCAGCATTTT
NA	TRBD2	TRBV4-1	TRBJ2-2	CASSQVALGGANTGELFF	TGCGCCAGCAGCCAAGTCGCCCTGGGAGGGGCGAACACCGGGGAGCTGTTTTTT
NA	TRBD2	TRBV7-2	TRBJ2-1	CASSSGLAGPNEQFF	TGTGCCAGCAGCTCCGGACTAGCGGGCCCTAATGAGCAGTTCTTC
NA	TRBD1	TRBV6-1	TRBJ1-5	CASSVTGGQPQHF	TGTGCCAGCAGCGTGACAGGGGGTCAGCCCCAGCATTTT
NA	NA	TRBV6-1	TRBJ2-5	CASSEGTGQETQYF	TGTGCCAGCAGTGAGGGGACGGGCCAAGAGACCCAGTACTTC
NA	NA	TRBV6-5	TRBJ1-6	CASSYSSPSPLHF	TGTGCCAGCAGTTACTCGAGCCCTTCACCCCTCCACTTT
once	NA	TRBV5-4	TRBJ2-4	CASSSGWENIQYF	TGTGCCAGCAGCTCCGGGTGGGAAAACATTCAGTACTTC
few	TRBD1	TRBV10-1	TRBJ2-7	CASSSQGDAEQYF	TGCGCCAGCAGTTCACAGGGGGACGCCGAGCAGTACTTC
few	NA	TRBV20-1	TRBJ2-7	CSASLNEQYF	TGCAGTGCTAGTCTGAACGAGCAGTACTTC
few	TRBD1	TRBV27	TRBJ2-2	CASSLIAHRGAGELFF	TGTGCCAGCAGTCTTATTGCCCACAGGGGAGCCGGGGAGCTGTTTTTT
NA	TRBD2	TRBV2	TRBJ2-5	CASSARLASGVQETQYF	TGTGCCAGCAGTGCCCGGTTGGCTAGCGGGGTACAAGAGACCCAGTACTTC
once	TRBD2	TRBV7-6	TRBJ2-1	CASSLSPPLAGGPRGGGEQFF	TGTGCCAGCAGCTTAAGCCCCCCACTAGCGGGAGGGCCTCGAGGGGGGGGTGAGCAGTTCTTC
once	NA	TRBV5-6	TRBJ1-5	CASSLGANPQPQHF	TGTGCCAGCAGCTTGGGGGCCAACCCTCAGCCCCAGCATTTT
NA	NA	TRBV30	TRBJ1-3	CAWSAGSGNTIYF	TGTGCCTGGAGTGCCGGGAGTGGAAACACCATATATTTT
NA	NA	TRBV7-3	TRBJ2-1	CASSSQGGPYNEQFF	TGTGCCAGCAGCTCCCAGGGGGGACCCTACAATGAGCAGTTCTTC
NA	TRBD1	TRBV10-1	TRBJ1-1	CASSSQQGTIGTEAFF	TGCGCCAGCAGCTCCCAACAGGGGACGATCGGAACTGAAGCTTTCTTT
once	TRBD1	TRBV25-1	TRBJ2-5	CASRGTGLGETQYF	TGTGCCAGCAGAGGGACAGGCTTGGGGGAGACCCAGTACTTC
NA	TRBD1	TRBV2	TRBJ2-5	CASSSGTGEPKGETQYF	TGTGCCAGCAGTTCCGGGACAGGAGAACCCAAGGGAGAGACCCAGTACTTC
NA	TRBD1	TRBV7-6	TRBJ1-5	CASSLGGQGNQPQHF	TGTGCCAGCAGCTTAGGGGGACAGGGGAATCAGCCCCAGCATTTT
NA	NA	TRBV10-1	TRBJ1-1	CASSGVGKTGTEAFF	TGCGCCAGCAGTGGGGTCGGGAAAACGGGCACTGAAGCTTTCTTT
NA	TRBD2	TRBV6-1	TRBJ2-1	CASSESGSSYNEQFF	TGTGCCAGCAGTGAAAGCGGGAGCTCCTACAATGAGCAGTTCTTC
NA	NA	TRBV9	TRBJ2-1	CASSEGGFSYNEQFF	TGTGCCAGCAGCGAGGGGGGGTTCTCCTACAATGAGCAGTTCTTC
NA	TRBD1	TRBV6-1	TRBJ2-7	CASSEGTGGAPYEQYF	TGTGCCAGCAGTGAAGGGACAGGGGGCGCCCCCTACGAGCAGTACTTC
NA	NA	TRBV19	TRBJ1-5	CASSIVGAVEQPQHF	TGTGCCAGTAGTATAGTGGGGGCTGTCGAGCAGCCCCAGCATTTT
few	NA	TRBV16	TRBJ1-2	CASSQSPGGYGYTF	TGTGCCAGCAGCCAGTCCCCGGGGGGATATGGCTACACCTTC
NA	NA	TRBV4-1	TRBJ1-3	CASSQEGPGVGNTIYF	TGCGCCAGCAGCCAAGAAGGGCCAGGCGTAGGAAACACCATATATTTT
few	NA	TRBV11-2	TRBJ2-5	CASSTTGARETQYF	TGTGCCAGCAGTACCACAGGAGCGCGGGAGACCCAGTACTTC
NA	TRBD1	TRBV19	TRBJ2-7	CASSPGSGTGGREQYF	TGTGCCAGTAGTCCTGGGTCCGGGACAGGGGGCAGGGAGCAGTACTTC
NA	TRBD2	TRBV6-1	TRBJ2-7	CASSEERDLYEQYF	TGTGCCAGCAGTGAAGAGCGGGATCTCTACGAGCAGTACTTC
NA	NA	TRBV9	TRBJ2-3	CASSVARGSTDTQYF	TGTGCCAGCAGCGTAGCTCGCGGTAGCACAGATACGCAGTATTTT
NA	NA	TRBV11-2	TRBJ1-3	CASSLAYTIYF	TGTGCCAGCAGCTTAGCCTACACCATATATTTT
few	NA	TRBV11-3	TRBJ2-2	CASSSAGSGTGELFF	TGTGCCAGCAGCTCCGCGGGGAGTGGCACCGGGGAGCTGTTTTTT
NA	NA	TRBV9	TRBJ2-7	CASSGRQGGTYEQYF	TGTGCCAGCAGCGGTCGGCAGGGGGGGACCTACGAGCAGTACTTC
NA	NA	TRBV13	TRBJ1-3	CASSSSGTPGNTIYF	TGTGCCAGCAGTTCTTCAGGTACTCCTGGAAACACCATATATTTT
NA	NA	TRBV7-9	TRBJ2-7	CASSFFLTGGSYEQYF	TGTGCCAGCAGCTTTTTTTTGACAGGAGGATCCTACGAGCAGTACTTC
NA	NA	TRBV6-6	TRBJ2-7	CANRAGDRVVGEQYF	TGTGCCAACCGAGCGGGGGACAGGGTCGTCGGCGAGCAGTACTTC
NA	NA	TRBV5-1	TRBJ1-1	CASSLAGGGIAEAFF	TGCGCCAGCAGCTTGGCCGGGGGAGGGATCGCTGAAGCTTTCTTT
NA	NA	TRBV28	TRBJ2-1	CASRSLYGWSYNEQFF	TGTGCCAGCAGATCCCTCTATGGCTGGTCGTACAATGAGCAGTTCTTC
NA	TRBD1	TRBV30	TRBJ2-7	CAWSVGTGGPYEQYF	TGTGCCTGGAGTGTCGGGACAGGGGGTCCCTACGAGCAGTACTTC
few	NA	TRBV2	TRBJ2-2	CASSGKQDGELFF	TGTGCCAGCAGTGGGAAGCAGGACGGGGAGCTGTTTTTT
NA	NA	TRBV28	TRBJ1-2	CASSFRVGGYTF	TGTGCCAGCAGTTTCAGGGTCGGGGGCTACACCTTC
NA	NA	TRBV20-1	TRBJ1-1	CSARVESEAFF	TGCAGTGCTAGAGTCGAATCAGAAGCTTTCTTT
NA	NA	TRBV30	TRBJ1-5	CAWSGGLDQPQHF	TGTGCCTGGAGCGGTGGATTGGATCAGCCCCAGCATTTT